One and the same sample provided the 2 T cell receptor beta chains below, sequenced in a study of cytomegalovirus exposure and HLA in healthy donors. Clones were sequenced by immunoSEQ multiplex PCR, and TCRdb holds only the in-frame ones, with some missing. The table includes about 120,000 clones, more than 70% detected once. What was sequenced was PBMCs. These receptors came from a man aged 18-30 years in good health and CMV-seronegative.

The V gene is TRBV27, the J gene TRBJ2-1; 12 nucleotides line up with TRBD2. Germline V lookup: CDR1 MNHEY, CDR2 SMNVEV (reference sequence). Trimming cost V 5 bases and J 8 bases; bases outside gene matches: 13. This CDR3 comprises 17 residues. The DNA for the CDR3 is TGTGCCAGCAGTCGATGGACTAGCGGGATTTCAGGAGATGAGCAGTTCTTC. It specifies CASSRWTSGISGDEQFF.

J is TRBJ2-3 and V is TRBV28; the D gene is possibly TRBD1 (5 bases). The germline CDR1 and CDR2 sequences are MDHEN and SYDVKM. The CDR3 consists of 17 residues. Trimming removed 5 bases at V and 1 base at J, with 19 bases between. The CDR3 region has the DNA TGTGCCAGCAGTCGTATCAAGGGGCTTGGGGGCACAGATACGCAGTATTTT. As protein: CASSRIKGLGGTDTQYF.